The 30 T cell receptor beta chains below come from one sample, sequenced in a study of cytomegalovirus exposure and HLA in healthy donors. PCR employed 60 Vbeta and 13 Jbeta primers. Measured with immunoSEQ multiplex PCR; TCRdb has only the in-frame clones, and not every one. The profile shows 150,000 to 200,000 clones, 83% of them singletons. The specimen sequenced was PBMCs. Receptors were obtained from a man aged 45-65 years in good health and CMV-seropositive.

In its sample, this clone was seen once. The V gene is TRBV9, the J gene TRBJ2-5, with 11 bases that match TRBD2. V lost 1 base to trimming and J lost 2 bases; unmatched junction nucleotides: 4. Germline V lookup: CDR1 SGDLS, CDR2 YYNGEE. The CDR3 runs 16 residues. In DNA form, the CDR3 reads TGTGCCAGCAGCGTAACTAGCGGGGGAAAACAAGAGACCCAGTACTTC. This sequence encodes CASSVTSGGKQETQYF.

The V call is TRBV11-2, the J call TRBJ2-1; 9 bases map to TRBD2. V dropped 0 bases and J dropped 10; count of bases not matched to a gene: 7. Per germline, CDR1 SGHAT and CDR2 FQNNGV. The CDR3 runs 15 residues. CDR3 nucleotide sequence: TGTGCCAGCAGCTTAGAAGGCGGGGGGGCAGGAGAGCAGTTCTTC. Translation gives CASSLEGGGAGEQFF. The variable domain in full, completed from reference TRBV11-2 and TRBJ2-1, reads EAGVAQSPRYKIIEKRQSVAFWCNPISGHATLYWYQQILGQGPKLLIQFQNNGVVDDSQLPKDRFSAERLKGVDSTLKIQPAKLEDSAVYLCASSLEGGGAGEQFFGPGTRLTVL.

The chain links TRBV28 to TRBJ2-1, with TRBD1 identical over 9 bases. CDR1 MDHEN and CDR2 SYDVKM come from the germline V gene. The junction had 9 bases not matched to a gene; V was cut back by 5 bases and J by 4 bases. CDR3 length: 16 amino acids. CDR3 residues: CASSLPGQGIYNEQFF. The CDR3 nucleotides read TGTGCCAGCAGTCTCCCGGGACAGGGTATTTACAATGAGCAGTTCTTC. Supplemented by reference TRBV28 and TRBJ2-1, the full variable domain reads DVKVTQSSRYLVKRTGEKVFLECVQDMDHENMFWYRQDPGLGLRLIYFSYDVKMKEKGDIPEGYSVSREKKERFSLILESASTNQTSMYLCASSLPGQGIYNEQFFGPGTRLTVL.

This clone was picked up one time. The chain combines TRBV18 with TRBJ1-5, with D possibly matching TRBD1 (5 bases). V was shortened by 2 bases and J by 7 bases, with 9 bases between the two germline ends. Germline values: CDR1 KGHSH, CDR2 LQKENI. CDR3 length: 13 residues. In DNA form, the CDR3 reads TGTGCCAGCTCACCAGGGGGGGACCAGCCCCAGCATTTT. Protein product: CASSPGGDQPQHF.

The J gene is TRBJ1-3, the V gene TRBV5-1; 7 nucleotides match TRBD1. CDR3 length equals 17 residues. From germline, CDR1 is SGHRS and CDR2 YFSETQ. After removal of 4 bases from V and 0 bases from J, the junction contained 10 bases not matched to a gene. The DNA of the CDR3 is TGCGCCAGCAGCAAACAGGGGTCCCTACTCTCTGGAAACACCATATATTTT. Protein product: CASSKQGSLLSGNTIYF.

The V gene is TRBV27, the J gene TRBJ1-2; 7 bases map to TRBD1. V trimming: 5 bases; J trimming: 4 bases; junction bases outside the gene matches: 10. This CDR3 comprises 15 residues. Germline CDR1 is MNHEY and CDR2 is SMNVEV (reference sequence). The CDR3, as DNA: TGTGCCAGCAGTGGGACCGGGGACAGACTCTATGGCTACACCTTC. Translation gives CASSGTGDRLYGYTF.

The rearrangement joins TRBV27 to TRBJ1-5, with a tentative D call TRBD1 (5 bases). The CDR3 sequence is 14 residues long. Trimming removed 4 bases at V and 4 bases at J, with 11 bases between. The germline CDR1 and CDR2 sequences are MNHEY and SMNVEV (reference sequence). Here the CDR3 reads CASSSFGGNQPQHF. CDR3 DNA: TGTGCCAGCAGTTCTTTCGGGGGTAATCAGCCCCAGCATTTT.

This clone was detected only once. The chain is built from TRBV2 and TRBJ2-7; 9 bases align to TRBD2. The trim removed 1 base at V and 0 bases at J, leaving 16 bases unmatched. The germline V gene has CDR1 SNHLY and CDR2 FYNNEI. The CDR3 extends over 20 amino acids. The CDR3 DNA reads as TGTGCCAGCAGTGAAGACCTCTCCGGGACTAGCTCCGGAGTCTCCTACGAGCAGTACTTC. Protein sequence: CASSEDLSGTSSGVSYEQYF.

The chain links TRBV19 to TRBJ1-5; tentatively, D is TRBD1 (6 bases). The CDR3 length is 14 residues. With 3 bases removed from V and 1 base from J, the gap between germline ends came to 7 bases. Per germline, CDR1 LNHDA and CDR2 SQIVND (reference sequence). The CDR3 here is CASSIGQSNQPQHF. In DNA, the CDR3 is TGTGCCAGTAGTATCGGACAGAGCAATCAGCCCCAGCATTTT.

The V gene is TRBV29-1, the J gene TRBJ1-2; 7 nucleotides line up with TRBD1. Per the germline V gene, CDR1 is SQVTM and CDR2 is ANQGSEA. The CDR3 totals 11 residues. J lost 6 bases, V lost 6 bases, and 4 bases had no gene match. The DNA for the CDR3 is TGCAGCGTGGGGACAGAAGATGGCTACACCTTC. Its protein product is CSVGTEDGYTF. Full variable domain (rest looked up from reference TRBV29-1 and TRBJ1-2): SAVISQKPSRDICQRGTSLTIQCQVDSQVTMMFWYRQQPGQSLTLIATANQGSEATYESGFVIDKFPISRPNLTFSTLTVSNMSPEDSSIYLCSVGTEDGYTFGSGTRLTVV.

The V gene is TRBV7-6, the J gene TRBJ2-7; TRBD2 aligns across 8 bases. CDR1 is SGHVS, CDR2 FNYEAQ, per germline. V shed 4 bases and J 6 bases; nucleotides not matched to a gene: 2. The CDR3 covers 12 residues. The CDR3 coding sequence is TGTGCCAGCAGCTCGGCGGGGGGCGAGCAGTACTTC. Translating it yields CASSSAGGEQYF.

This clone was counted a single time. The chain couples TRBV9 to TRBJ2-7; D perhaps matches TRBD1 (5 bases). With 0 bases removed from V and 6 bases from J, the gap between germline ends came to 10 bases. The germline V gene has CDR1 SGDLS and CDR2 YYNGEE. The CDR3 runs 13 residues. CDR3 sequence: CASSVGGIGEQYF. The CDR3, as DNA: TGTGCCAGCAGCGTAGGGGGCATAGGCGAGCAGTACTTC.

This clone was recorded only once. The chain employs TRBV4-2 and TRBJ2-5; D gene ambiguous. The DNA end favors TRBJ2-7, so the J call may be wrong. CDR1 is LGHNA and CDR2 is YNFKEQ in the germline V gene. This CDR3 comprises 12 residues. This chain's CDR3 is CASSQGGYEQYF. CDR3 bases: TGTGCCAGCAGCCAAGGGGGCTACGAGCAGTACTTC.

This chain joins TRBV27 and TRBJ2-7; 9 bases are shared with TRBD2. In germline, CDR1 is MNHEY, CDR2 SMNVEV (reference sequence). The V segment lost 5 bases and the J segment 4 bases; nucleotides outside the gene matches: 9. The CDR3 spans 15 residues. As DNA, the CDR3 is TGTGCCAGCAGTACCGCGGGGGGGGCTCGGTACGAGCAGTACTTC. Translation gives CASSTAGGARYEQYF.

The V and J genes are TRBV14 and TRBJ2-7; 9 bases line up with TRBD1. This CDR3 comprises 16 residues. The germline CDR1 and CDR2 sequences are SGHDN and FVKESK. Germline trimming cut 0 bases from V and 3 bases from J; bases unmatched to any gene: 6. CDR3 residues: CASSQDRKDRGYEQYF. In DNA form, the CDR3 reads TGTGCCAGCAGCCAAGATCGGAAGGACAGGGGCTACGAGCAGTACTTC.

The chain links TRBV5-4 to TRBJ1-1; tentatively, D is TRBD1 (6 bases). Germline V gene sequence: CDR1 SGHNT, CDR2 YYREEE (reference sequence). This CDR3 is built from 14 residues. V lost 4 bases and J lost 1, with 11 bases in between. The CDR3 here is CASSPGGQNTEAFF. CDR3 in DNA: TGTGCCAGCAGCCCGGGGGGCCAGAACACTGAAGCTTTCTTT.

The rearrangement links TRBV5-4 to TRBJ1-1; the D gene is possibly TRBD1 (5 bases). The V gene's germline CDR1 is SGHNT and CDR2 YYREEE (reference sequence). The germline V and J ends were trimmed by 0 bases and 5 bases, with 11 bases remaining between them. This CDR3 is 14 amino acids long. The CDR3 sequence is CASSLGQKGTEAFF. CDR3 DNA: TGTGCCAGCAGCTTGGGACAAAAGGGGACTGAAGCTTTCTTT. Full variable domain (remainder filled in from reference TRBV5-4 and TRBJ1-1): ETGVTQSPTHLIKTRGQQVTLRCSSQSGHNTVSWYQQALGQGPQFIFQYYREEENGRGNFPPRFSGLQFPNYSSELNVNALELDDSALYLCASSLGQKGTEAFFGQGTRLTVV.

The chain couples TRBV28 to TRBJ2-7; D unresolved. Trimming shortened V by 3 bases and J by 5 bases, and 17 bases separated the two germline ends. CDR1 is MDHEN, CDR2 SYDVKM, per germline. The length of the CDR3 is 15 residues. The CDR3 sequence: CASSFLELPNHEQYF. CDR3 bases: TGTGCCAGCAGTTTTTTGGAGTTGCCTAATCACGAGCAGTACTTC.

The chain is built from TRBV7-6 and TRBJ1-2; 10 positions agree with TRBD1. This CDR3 has 15 amino acids. Trimming at V came to 4 bases and at J to 2 bases, leaving 4 bases not matched to a gene. The germline CDR1 and CDR2 sequences are SGHVS and FNYEAQ. The CDR3 coding sequence is TGTGCCAGCAGCTCCCGGGACAGGGGAAACTATGGCTACACCTTC. Encoded protein: CASSSRDRGNYGYTF.

This clone was seen a single time. V and J are TRBV4-1 and TRBJ2-7, with 7 bases lining up with TRBD1. V gave up 2 bases and J gave up 3 bases; unmatched junction bases: 4. CDR1 is MGHRA, CDR2 YSYEKL, per germline. The CDR3 consists of 14 residues. CDR3 region: CASSQPGQIYEQYF. CDR3 DNA sequence: TGCGCCAGCAGCCAACCGGGACAGATCTACGAGCAGTACTTC.

The chain is built from TRBV6-5 and TRBJ2-7, with D maybe TRBD2 (6 bases). CDR1 and CDR2 from the germline V gene are MNHEY and SVGAGI. This CDR3 is 15 amino acids long. V was trimmed by 0 bases and J by 4 bases, leaving 13 bases between them. The CDR3 coding sequence is TGTGCCAGCAGTTACTCGACGGGAGTGGCATACGAGCAGTACTTC. Translation gives CASSYSTGVAYEQYF.

J is TRBJ2-1 and V is TRBV6-5, with 11 bases matching TRBD1. Germline values: CDR1 MNHEY, CDR2 SVGAGI. The length of the CDR3 is 14 residues. V gave up 8 bases and J gave up 7 bases; unmatched junction bases: 7. CDR3 sequence: CASRDGTGGNEQFF. The CDR3 nucleotides read TGTGCCAGCCGAGATGGGACAGGGGGGAATGAGCAGTTCTTC.

This clone showed up just once. J is TRBJ1-2 and V is TRBV28, with 8 bases identical to TRBD1. The CDR3 contains 12 residues. Germline CDR1 is MDHEN and CDR2 is SYDVKM. V lost 8 bases to trimming and J lost 8 bases; unmatched junction nucleotides: 7. The CDR3 nucleotides are TGTGCCAGCGTGACAGGGGCGGAGGGCTACACCTTC. Translation: CASVTGAEGYTF.

This chain connects TRBV5-5 to TRBJ2-7, with a weak D call TRBD1 (5 bases). Germline V gene sequence: CDR1 SGHKS, CDR2 YYEKEE (reference sequence). The CDR3 spans 12 residues. The V end was cut by 4 bases, the J end by 2 bases, with 7 bases between. This CDR3 reads CASSLTAYEQYF. The CDR3 coding sequence is TGTGCCAGCAGCCTGACAGCCTACGAGCAGTACTTC.

The V gene is TRBV7-9, the J gene TRBJ1-4; 11 nucleotides align to TRBD1. With V trimmed by 8 bases and J by 8 bases, 13 bases remained unmatched. CDR3 size: 16 residues. Per the germline V gene, CDR1 is SEHNR and CDR2 is FQNEAQ (reference sequence). In DNA, the CDR3 is TGTGCCAGCGGCAGGACAGGGGGCCCTATTGCCGAAAAACTGTTTTTT. It yields the protein CASGRTGGPIAEKLFF.

The CDR3 DNA sequence: TGTGCCAGCAGCCGCCAGGCTAACACTGAAGCTTTCTTT. This sequence encodes CASSRQANTEAFF. This sequence joins TRBV7-7 and TRBJ1-1; D ambiguous. The ends were cut back, 5 bases at V and 2 bases at J, with 9 bases in the middle. The V gene's germline CDR1 is SSHAT and CDR2 FNYEAQ (reference sequence). This CDR3 comprises 13 residues.

This clone was seen only a few times. V gene TRBV5-4 combines with J gene TRBJ1-4; weak D call: TRBD1 (6 bases). Germline V CDR1 and CDR2: SGHNT, YYREEE (reference sequence). The CDR3 totals 16 residues. Trimming pared 0 bases from V and 3 bases from J, leaving 12 bases between. The CDR3 region is CASSLDTGRANEKLFF. As DNA, the CDR3 is TGTGCCAGCAGCTTGGATACAGGGAGGGCTAATGAAAAACTGTTTTTT.

This clone was observed a few times. V and J are TRBV5-6 and TRBJ1-2; 8 nucleotides match TRBD1. Germline-derived CDR1 and CDR2 are SGHDT and YYEEEE. The ends lost 4 bases at V and 3 bases at J; junction bases unmatched: 8. The CDR3 runs to 15 residues. For the CDR3, the DNA is TGTGCCAGCAGCGTCAGGGGGCGCGGTGACTATGGCTACACCTTC. Translation: CASSVRGRGDYGYTF.

The chain carries TRBV7-8 and TRBJ1-5, with D unclear. V was shortened by 5 bases and J by 0 bases, with 20 bases between the two germline ends. The CDR3 consists of 18 residues. Germline-derived CDR1 and CDR2 are SGHVS and FQNEAQ. Here the CDR3 reads CASSPLGRGGNSNQPQHF. The CDR3 nucleotides are TGTGCCAGCAGCCCCCTTGGGCGGGGAGGTAATAGCAATCAGCCCCAGCATTTT.

This clone has a single count. V usage is TRBV27 and J usage is TRBJ1-1, with 11 nucleotides matching TRBD1. Germline trimming cut 1 base from V and 0 bases from J; bases unmatched to any gene: 7. Germline CDR1 reads MNHEY; CDR2 reads SMNVEV (reference sequence). This CDR3 is 18 amino acids long. In DNA, the CDR3 is TGTGCCAGCAGTTTATTAGGGACAGGGGGAGCGATGAACACTGAAGCTTTCTTT. This translates into CASSLLGTGGAMNTEAFF.